Sequencing of this TCR beta chain was carried out in a study of blood T cells in healthy people across ages. Study conclusions and caveats: It was the long-lived donors that had more naive CD4+ cells and higher diversity than aged donors.

In its sample, this clonotype was seen a few times. Its antigen is not known. The germline V gene encodes CDR1 SGHKS and CDR2 YYEKEE (reference sequence). Trimming took 6 bases from V and 7 from J, leaving 22 bases between them. The CDR3 covers 15 residues. Per sample, no less than 5 micrograms of total RNA were extracted. Sample-barcoded 5' priming and a J-beta primer mix drove a second PCR of about 6 to 12 cycles. TCRdb reprocessed the 5' RACE reads via MiXCR and lists one record per CDR3 protein. This sample has hundreds of thousands of distinct CDR3 sequences, with approximately 25% found just once. The same data also contributed to another study, on T cells of mothers and their children.

The chain employs TRBV5-5 and TRBJ1-2; D not certain. Sequenced: blood. This sequence was found in a boy younger than 18 in good health. In DNA, the CDR3 is TGTGCCAGCACCTTCGCGGGCCCCTTAGAGGGTGGCTACACCTTC. Its protein is CASTFAGPLEGGYTF.